These T cell receptor beta chains were read from a single sample in a study of cytomegalovirus exposure and HLA in healthy donors. Profiling relied on immunoSEQ multiplex PCR, and the TCRdb table lists in-frame clones only, not all of them. This table holds around 130,000 clones, about three quarters found once. The specimen sequenced was PBMCs. The receptors here all came from a woman aged 35 to 49 in good health and CMV-seronegative. The CDR3 runs from the conserved cysteine through the conserved F or W. The D gene is left open where the match is weak. Clone size is shown for a subset of rows, as once, few, many or a class of expanded clone.

D gene	V gene	clone size	J gene	CDR3 protein	CDR3 DNA
.	TRBV6-1	.	TRBJ1-1	CASREVSSLAEAFF	TGTGCCAGCAGGGAAGTAAGTAGTTTAGCTGAAGCTTTCTTT
TRBD2	TRBV5-6	.	TRBJ2-1	CASSSGGLTRFEQFF	TGTGCCAGCAGCTCGGGGGGACTAACTCGCTTCGAGCAGTTCTTC
.	TRBV18	once	TRBJ2-1	CASSPPQGTRYNEQFF	TGTGCCAGCTCACCACCCCAGGGAACTCGATACAATGAGCAGTTCTTC
.	TRBV6-1	.	TRBJ2-6	CASSEYSGANVLTF	TGTGCCAGCAGTGAATACTCTGGGGCCAACGTCCTGACTTTC
.	TRBV5-1	.	TRBJ1-1	CASSLQGWDTEAFF	TGCGCCAGCAGTCTACAGGGTTGGGACACTGAAGCTTTCTTT
TRBD2	TRBV11-1	.	TRBJ2-5	CASSWGLAGGEETQYF	TGTGCCAGCAGCTGGGGACTAGCGGGGGGGGAAGAGACCCAGTACTTC
TRBD1	TRBV9	.	TRBJ2-7	CASSVDKGQGIHEQYF	TGTGCCAGCAGCGTAGACAAGGGACAGGGGATCCACGAGCAGTACTTC
.	TRBV5-1	.	TRBJ2-7	CASSLDGGVVAIHF	TGCGCCAGCAGCTTGGATGGCGGCGTGGTAGCGATTCACTTC
.	TRBV28	.	TRBJ1-6	CASIREYNSPLHF	TGTGCCAGCATCCGGGAGTATAATTCACCCCTCCACTTT
TRBD2	TRBV11-2	.	TRBJ2-7	CASSLGSVGAGDLSYEQYF	TGTGCCAGCAGCTTAGGGTCCGTTGGAGCGGGAGACCTCTCCTACGAGCAGTACTTC
.	TRBV27	once	TRBJ2-1	CASSLFGVVSHQSPFFNEQFF	TGTGCCAGCAGTTTATTTGGTGTGGTGAGCCATCAAAGCCCCTTTTTTAATGAGCAGTTCTTC
TRBD2	TRBV9	.	TRBJ2-7	CASSVAGGPYEQYF	TGTGCCAGCAGCGTAGCGGGAGGGCCGTACGAGCAGTACTTC
.	TRBV15	.	TRBJ1-5	CATSSTRQANQPQHF	TGTGCCACCAGCAGCACCCGACAGGCCAATCAGCCCCAGCATTTT
TRBD2	TRBV19	.	TRBJ2-1	CASSPAGEGYNEQFF	TGTGCCAGTAGTCCCGCGGGGGAGGGCTACAATGAGCAGTTCTTC
.	TRBV19	.	TRBJ1-2	CASRQGHGYTF	TGTGCCAGTAGACAGGGTCATGGCTACACCTTC
TRBD1	TRBV29-1	few	TRBJ1-2	CSGQGAGGYTF	TGCAGTGGACAGGGGGCGGGAGGCTACACCTTC
.	TRBV6-5	.	TRBJ1-5	CASSYDRTSNQPQHF	TGTGCCAGCAGCTACGACAGGACTAGCAATCAGCCCCAGCATTTT
.	TRBV30	few	TRBJ2-7	CAWSGGTGFYEQYF	TGTGCCTGGAGTGGGGGAACAGGCTTCTACGAGCAGTACTTC
.	TRBV18	.	TRBJ2-7	CASSPPGESGYEQYF	TGTGCCAGCTCACCACCCGGGGAGTCTGGGTACGAGCAGTACTTC
TRBD2	TRBV29-1	.	TRBJ2-1	CSVVGWSSGTYNEQFF	TGCAGCGTTGTAGGCTGGTCTAGCGGGACCTACAATGAGCAGTTCTTC
TRBD2	TRBV6-1	.	TRBJ2-3	CASSEVAGGLGDTQYF	TGTGCCAGCAGTGAAGTAGCGGGAGGGCTGGGAGATACGCAGTATTTT
.	TRBV27	few	TRBJ1-5	CASSLSRQHSNQPQHF	TGTGCCAGCAGTTTATCGAGACAGCATAGCAATCAGCCCCAGCATTTT
TRBD1	TRBV5-6	.	TRBJ2-7	CASSLFSQGASYEQYF	TGTGCCAGCAGCTTGTTCTCGCAGGGGGCCTCCTACGAGCAGTACTTC
.	TRBV4-1	few	TRBJ1-2	CASSQDGQARGYGYTF	TGCGCCAGCAGCCAAGACGGTCAGGCTCGGGGGTATGGCTACACCTTC
.	TRBV6-5	few	TRBJ2-5	CASSYSGQGRGETQYF	TGTGCCAGCAGTTACTCGGGCCAAGGACGGGGGGAGACCCAGTACTTC
TRBD2	TRBV28	once	TRBJ2-1	CASSLFTSGNEQFF	TGTGCCAGCAGTTTATTTACTAGCGGCAATGAGCAGTTCTTC
.	TRBV18	.	TRBJ1-5	CASSLGGDNQSQHF	TGTGCCAGCTCTCTCGGTGGGGACAATCAGTCCCAGCATTTT
TRBD2	TRBV30	.	TRBJ2-5	CAWSSGGLQETQYF	TGTGCCTGGAGTAGCGGGGGGCTTCAAGAGACCCAGTACTTC
.	TRBV7-8	.	TRBJ2-1	CASSLRTLEGHEQFF	TGTGCCAGCAGCTTAAGGACTTTGGAGGGGCATGAGCAGTTCTTC
TRBD1	TRBV5-1	.	TRBJ1-2	CASSLEGQGSGGYTF	TGCGCCAGCAGCTTGGAAGGACAGGGGTCGGGTGGCTACACCTTC
TRBD2	TRBV7-6	few	TRBJ2-5	CASSLGLAVQETQYF	TGTGCCAGCAGCTTAGGACTAGCGGTCCAAGAGACCCAGTACTTC
.	TRBV2	.	TRBJ1-5	CASSYDSNSNQPQHF	TGTGCCAGCAGCTACGACAGTAATAGCAATCAGCCCCAGCATTTT